The rows below give T cell receptor beta chains drawn from one sample of a study of T-cell reconstitution after alpha-beta-depleted transplantation in children. TCRdb ran MiXCR on the PCR reads and lists one entry per CDR3 protein. This sample has 200,000 to 250,000 distinct CDR3 sequences, with about a tenth found just once. Sequencing used PBMCs, obtained before TCRalphabeta/CD19-depleted stem cell transplant. All receptors derive from a child in the first two years of life with acute myeloid leukemia, due to receive a stem cell transplant. Each CDR3 is given with its conserved first and last residue. The order of the fields is CDR3 protein, CDR3 DNA, CDR3 length, clone size, V gene, J gene, D gene. D genes are given only for firm matches. A row's size may be missing; if present it is once, few, many or a size class.

CASSQGLAGTGELFF	TGTGCCAGCAGCCAAGGTCTAGCGGGCACCGGGGAGCTGTTTTTT	15	many	TRBV4-2	TRBJ2-2	TRBD2
CASTPLRADQETQYF	TGTGCCAGCACCCCCCTTCGGGCAGACCAAGAGACCCAGTACTTC	15	many	TRBV28	TRBJ2-5	.
CASSQGGTQYF	TGTGCCAGCAGCCAGGGAGGGACCCAGTACTTC	11	many	TRBV3-1	TRBJ2-5	.
CASSRSGQGQEAFF	TGTGCCAGCAGCCGATCCGGACAGGGGCAGGAAGCTTTCTTT	14	.	TRBV12-3/TRBV12-4	TRBJ1-1	TRBD1
CSVQGNTEAFF	TGCAGCGTCCAGGGGAACACTGAAGCTTTCTTT	11	few	TRBV29-1	TRBJ1-1	.
CATSDLGTSGGRSYNEQFF	TGTGCCACCAGTGATTTGGGTACCAGCGGCGGAAGATCTTACAATGAGCAGTTCTTC	19	many	TRBV24-1	TRBJ2-1	.
CSGLLATNEQFF	TGCAGCGGGCTACTAGCGACGAATGAGCAGTTCTTC	12	many	TRBV29-1	TRBJ2-1	TRBD2
CASGGQFPYGYTF	TGTGCCAGTGGAGGGCAGTTTCCCTATGGCTACACCTTC	13	many	TRBV19	TRBJ1-2	.
CASSLPSVFEAFF	TGTGCCAGCAGCTTGCCCTCCGTCTTTGAAGCTTTCTTT	13	many	TRBV5-5	TRBJ1-1	.
CSASPGDTQYF	TGCAGTGCTTCACCGGGGGATACGCAGTATTTT	11	many	TRBV20-1	TRBJ2-3	.
CATSDPDRDKLKTYEQYF	TGTGCCACCAGTGACCCAGACAGGGATAAGCTTAAGACCTACGAGCAGTACTTC	18	many	TRBV24-1	TRBJ2-7	TRBD1
CASSFRGNNYGHTF	TGTGCCAGCAGCTTCCGCGGGAATAACTATGGCCACACCTTC	14	.	TRBV7-8	TRBJ1-2	.
CASSEWPTPSNTEAFF	TGTGCCAGCAGTGAATGGCCCACCCCATCGAACACTGAAGCTTTCTTT	16	many	TRBV25-1	TRBJ1-1	.
CSASSPLAGVRNEQFF	TGCAGTGCTAGTTCGCCCCTAGCGGGAGTCCGTAATGAGCAGTTCTTC	16	many	TRBV20-1	TRBJ2-1	TRBD2
CASSLLAGGPYGYTF	TGCGCCAGCAGCTTGTTGGCCGGAGGTCCCTATGGCTACACCTTC	15	few	TRBV5-1	TRBJ1-2	.
CSARGLEGLAPF	TGCAGTGCTAGGGGGTTAGAGGGACTAGCGCCTTTT	12	many	TRBV20-1	TRBJ2-3	TRBD2
CASTLDTDTQYF	TGTGCCAGCACCCTGGATACAGATACGCAGTATTTT	12	many	TRBV7-2	TRBJ2-3	.
CASSAPASGINEQFF	TGTGCCAGCAGTGCCCCGGCTAGCGGGATCAATGAGCAGTTCTTC	15	many	TRBV25-1	TRBJ2-1	TRBD2
CASSPDRSDLDEQYF	TGTGCCAGCAGCCCAGACAGGTCCGATTTGGACGAGCAGTACTTC	15	many	TRBV12-3/TRBV12-4	TRBJ2-7	.
CASSAGQGRHEKLFF	TGTGCCAGCAGCGCGGGACAGGGAAGACATGAAAAACTGTTTTTT	15	many	TRBV28	TRBJ1-4	TRBD1
CATGLAGGNEQFF	TGTGCCACGGGACTAGCGGGGGGGAATGAGCAGTTCTTC	13	many	TRBV24-1	TRBJ2-1	TRBD2
CASSLTGKNTEAFF	TGCGCCAGCAGCTTGACAGGGAAGAACACTGAAGCTTTCTTT	14	many	TRBV5-1	TRBJ1-1	.
CASRRGHEQFF	TGCGCCAGCAGGCGGGGCCATGAGCAGTTCTTC	11	many	TRBV10-2	TRBJ2-1	.
CASSLVPGQGKDEQYF	TGTGCCAGCAGCTTAGTCCCGGGACAGGGGAAGGACGAGCAGTACTTC	16	few	TRBV11-2	TRBJ2-7	TRBD1
CASSLPTSGRQETQYF	TGCGCCAGCAGCTTGCCGACTAGCGGGCGACAAGAGACCCAGTACTTC	16	many	TRBV5-1	TRBJ2-5	TRBD2
CASSFTGNTIYF	TGTGCCAGCAGCTTTACAGGGAACACCATATATTTT	12	.	TRBV11-3	TRBJ1-3	.
CAWSVGRTSGTFYEQFF	TGTGCCTGGAGTGTCGGGAGGACTAGCGGGACTTTCTATGAGCAGTTCTTC	17	few	TRBV30	TRBJ2-1	TRBD2
CASSLRREETQYF	TGTGCCAGCAGCTTACGACGAGAAGAGACCCAGTACTTC	13	many	TRBV7-2	TRBJ2-5	.
CSARVTGGGGEQYF	TGCAGTGCTAGAGTGACAGGGGGCGGTGGAGAGCAGTACTTC	14	many	TRBV20-1	TRBJ2-7	TRBD1
CASSSIGTSGGSSYNEQFF	TGCGCCAGCAGTAGTATCGGGACTAGCGGGGGCAGCTCCTACAATGAGCAGTTCTTC	19	many	TRBV5-1	TRBJ2-1	TRBD2
CASSQGRSYNSPLHF	TGTGCCAGCAGCCAAGGACGGTCCTATAATTCACCCCTCCACTTT	15	many	TRBV14	TRBJ1-6	.
CASSQRILDGGGIQYF	TGTGCCAGCAGCCAAAGGATTCTGGACGGAGGGGGCATTCAGTACTTC	16	many	TRBV3-1	TRBJ2-4	.
CASSHRDPWGYTF	TGTGCCAGCAGCCACCGGGATCCTTGGGGCTACACCTTC	13	many	TRBV5-6	TRBJ1-2	.
CASSLGALNTEAFF	TGTGCCAGCAGCCTTGGGGCCTTGAACACTGAAGCTTTCTTT	14	many	TRBV7-2	TRBJ1-1	.
CASSLGQASYNEQFF	TGCGCCAGCAGCTTAGGACAGGCCTCCTACAATGAGCAGTTCTTC	15	many	TRBV5-1	TRBJ2-1	TRBD1
CATRQGSATNEKLFF	TGTGCCACCAGACAGGGGAGTGCAACTAATGAAAAACTGTTTTTT	15	.	TRBV5-4	TRBJ1-4	TRBD1
CATSRERKGTDTQYF	TGTGCCACCAGCAGAGAACGAAAGGGCACAGATACGCAGTATTTT	15	many	TRBV15	TRBJ2-3	.
CSVGGGRNTEAFF	TGCAGCGTTGGAGGGGGCAGGAACACTGAAGCTTTCTTT	13	many	TRBV29-1	TRBJ1-1	TRBD1
CASSTSKGGTGWVKHSYNEQFF	TGTGCCAGCAGCACTTCAAAAGGGGGGACAGGGTGGGTCAAGCACTCCTACAATGAGCAGTTCTTC	22	many	TRBV21-1	TRBJ2-1	.
CASSLMGTGVGANVLTF	TGTGCCAGCAGCTTAATGGGGACAGGGGTTGGGGCCAACGTCCTGACTTTC	17	many	TRBV7-6	TRBJ2-6	TRBD1
CSVGTGTGNYGYTF	TGCAGCGTTGGAACCGGGACAGGGAACTATGGCTACACCTTC	14	.	TRBV29-1	TRBJ1-2	TRBD1
CSVEVQRVNTGELFF	TGCAGCGTTGAGGTACAGCGTGTGAACACCGGGGAGCTGTTTTTT	15	many	TRBV29-1	TRBJ2-2	.
CASSEVTPSNQPQHF	TGTGCCAGCAGTGAGGTGACCCCGAGCAATCAGCCCCAGCATTTT	15	many	TRBV2	TRBJ1-5	.
CASSPWTDNEQFF	TGTGCCAGCTCACCGTGGACCGACAATGAGCAGTTCTTC	13	many	TRBV18	TRBJ2-1	.
CSATGESVGYTF	TGCAGTGCTACAGGGGAGTCGGTAGGCTACACCTTC	12	many	TRBV20-1	TRBJ1-2	.
CASSVVGDSLTYEQYF	TGTGCCAGCAGCGTAGTAGGGGATAGCCTGACCTACGAGCAGTACTTC	16	many	TRBV9	TRBJ2-7	.
CATRAGTEKETQYF	TGTGCCACCAGAGCCGGGACAGAGAAAGAGACCCAGTACTTC	14	.	TRBV10-3	TRBJ2-5	TRBD1
CASSQHVGNEKLFF	TGTGCCAGCAGCCAACACGTGGGGAATGAAAAACTGTTTTTT	14	many	TRBV14	TRBJ1-4	.
CSVEEDRLHYGYTF	TGCAGCGTTGAAGAGGACAGGTTACACTATGGCTACACCTTC	14	many	TRBV29-1	TRBJ1-2	TRBD1
CASSYGENYGYTF	TGTGCCAGCAGCTACGGAGAAAACTATGGCTACACCTTC	13	many	TRBV7-9	TRBJ1-2	.
CASSFSRSTGELFF	TGTGCCAGCAGCTTTAGTCGTAGCACCGGGGAGCTGTTTTTT	14	many	TRBV5-4	TRBJ2-2	.
CASRLDRNYGYTF	TGCGCCAGCAGATTGGACAGGAACTATGGCTACACCTTC	13	many	TRBV5-1	TRBJ1-2	TRBD1
CASRPKTGTTSTDTQYF	TGTGCCAGCAGGCCCAAGACAGGGACCACTAGCACAGATACGCAGTATTTT	17	many	TRBV6-1	TRBJ2-3	TRBD1
CASSQDIAGAAYNEQFF	TGTGCCAGCAGCCAAGACATAGCGGGAGCTGCCTACAATGAGCAGTTCTTC	17	few	TRBV4-2	TRBJ2-1	TRBD2
CATSWSGQETQYF	TGTGCCACCAGCTGGAGCGGGCAAGAGACCCAGTACTTC	13	many	TRBV15	TRBJ2-5	.
CASSSGQFLGGYTF	TGTGCCAGCAGTTCAGGACAGTTTCTGGGCGGCTACACCTTC	14	many	TRBV28	TRBJ1-2	.